The present T cell receptor (beta chain) was sequenced within a study of T cells in tuberculosis. Study summary: This South African cohort compared adolescents with or without latent tuberculosis against adults with active tuberculosis.

Study-level points and caveats: Active tuberculosis TCR-alpha repertoires lay closer to GMM-specific TCRs than IGRA-negative controls, suggesting clonal expansion.

Concerning this clone: The antigen remains unidentified.

Assay used: immunoSEQ multiplex PCR; TCRdb lists only in-frame clones, some missing. The data contain some 26,000 clones, around 90% of them seen just once; the ten biggest clones take up around a sixth. Germline CDR1 is MDHEN and CDR2 is SYDVKM. J lost 4 bases, V lost 4 bases, and 2 bases had no gene match. The CDR3 runs to 13 residues. The sequence derives from a donor under 30 with latent tuberculosis or without tuberculosis infection. Some clones in this sample may be carry-over from other donors' samples. The chain links TRBV28 to TRBJ1-2; 8 nucleotides agree with TRBD1. The specimen was PBMCs. CDR3 sequence (DNA): TGTGCCAGCAGTTCAACAGGGGGCTATGGCTACACCTTC. Translated, it gives CASSSTGGYGYTF.